This paragraph covers one T cell receptor beta chain sequence. Its antigen is undetermined. The assay was run at deep level. Clones were read by immunoSEQ multiplex PCR, and TCRdb kept only the in-frame ones, dropping some. The sample lists 2,500,000 or so clones, over 85% occurring once. The CDR3 is 21 residues long. The V segment lost 4 bases and the J segment 2 bases; nucleotides outside the gene matches: 19. Per germline, CDR1 LGHNA and CDR2 YNFKEQ. This record comes from a study of shared clonotypes between healthy human individuals. Study context: Plates per donor: three CD4 naive, three CD4 memory, two CD8 naive, one CD8 memory.

Findings and caveats of the study: Represented diversity, genetic and exposure-history alike, was limited by few donors. The authors expected sequencing depth to affect clonotype sharing among donors.

Sequencing used naive CD4+ T cells sorted from blood. Subset: CD45RA+ positively selected. The TCR originated in a man between 18 and 35 years old in good health. The chain uses TRBV4-2 and TRBJ2-3; TRBD2 aligns across 12 bases. The CDR3 reads CASSRSPSGRARGPPTDTQYF. The CDR3 DNA reads TGTGCCAGCAGCCGGTCTCCTAGCGGGAGGGCCAGGGGCCCCCCCACAGATACGCAGTATTTT.